This TCR beta chain was documented in a study of blood T cell repertoires in COVID-19. Sequenced by immunoSEQ multiplex PCR; TCRdb stores in-frame clones only, minus some. Of 250,000 or so clones in the sample, roughly 85% are singletons; the top ten hold 3%. The V and J ends lost 0 bases and 2 bases respectively, with 9 bases between them. Germline assignment: CDR1 SGHDT and CDR2 YYEEEE. The CDR3 loop spans 14 amino acids. This TCR was recovered from a woman aged 25 to 39 with active or convalescent COVID-19. The chain employs TRBV5-6 and TRBJ2-7; maybe TRBD2 (5 bases). Sequenced input: peripheral blood. This CDR3 is CASSLVGSAYEQYF. The CDR3 DNA sequence: TGTGCCAGCAGCTTGGTTGGTAGCGCCTACGAGCAGTACTTC.